The 2 T cell receptor beta chains reported below all come from one sample, sequenced in a study of cytomegalovirus exposure and HLA in healthy donors. The PCR was carried out with 60 Vbeta primers and 13 Jbeta primers. Profiling relied on immunoSEQ multiplex PCR, and the TCRdb table lists in-frame clones only, not all of them. Of nearly 110,000 clones listed, 74% were seen once; the top ten hold around 15%. The sequenced sample consisted of PBMCs. The receptors were gathered from a woman aged 40 to 50 in good health and CMV-seropositive.

V gene TRBV6-1 combines with J gene TRBJ2-3; D is possibly TRBD1 (6 bases). Germline V CDR1 and CDR2: MNHNS, SASEGT. Trimming removed 6 bases at V and 5 bases at J, with 15 bases between. CDR3 size: 14 residues. CDR3 sequence reads: CASRFQGRGDTQYF. The DNA for the CDR3 is TGTGCCAGCAGATTTCAGGGGAGAGGAGATACGCAGTATTTT.

The chain carries TRBV29-1 and TRBJ2-2; D gene uncertain. CDR1 is SQVTM and CDR2 is ANQGSEA in the germline V gene. This CDR3 contains 13 residues. V shed 7 bases and J shed 1 base, with 10 bases lying between them. CDR3 sequence reads: CSGGQENTGELFF. The CDR3 DNA sequence: TGCAGCGGTGGGCAGGAGAACACCGGGGAGCTGTTTTTT.